One sample yielded the 24 T cell receptor beta chains listed below, sequenced in a study of CD8 T cells in Susac syndrome. With random hexamers, roughly 0.45 to 1 ug RNA was reverse transcribed. MiXCR was run by TCRdb on the immunoSEQ multiplex PCR reads, yielding one entry per CDR3 protein. This table has 250,000 to 300,000 distinct CDR3 sequences, roughly 85% appearing once. Material: CD8+ T cells from PBMCs. Source of these receptors: a human donor with multiple sclerosis.

This clonotype was picked up one time. This rearrangement joins TRBV19 to TRBJ2-1, with a weak D call TRBD1 (8 bases). Germline CDR1 and CDR2: LNHDA and SQIVND (reference sequence). This CDR3 contains 15 residues. V lost 6 bases, J lost 6 bases, and 18 bases lay in between. The CDR3 reads CASSTDREGPNEQFF. The CDR3, as DNA: TGTGCCAGTAGCACGGACAGGGAGGGTCCCAATGAGCAGTTCTTC.

This clonotype was recorded a few times. CDR3: CASSLLTGTNEKLFF. The CDR3 coding sequence is TGTGCCAGCAGCTTGTTGACAGGAACTAATGAAAAACTGTTTTTT. The rearrangement uses TRBV7-9 and TRBJ1-4, with D possibly being TRBD1 (6 bases). The V gene's germline CDR1 is SEHNR and CDR2 FQNEAQ (reference sequence). CDR3 length: 15 residues. V was pared by 3 bases and J by 1 base, with 9 bases between.

The V and J genes are TRBV4-1 and TRBJ1-4; weak D call: TRBD1 (6 bases). Germline V CDR1 and CDR2: MGHRA, YSYEKL. The CDR3 totals 14 residues. V was clipped by 4 bases and J by 8 bases, with 14 bases between them. CDR3 nucleotides: TGCGCCAGCAGCCGACATAGGAGGGGGGAAAAACTGTTTTTT. It translates to CASSRHRRGEKLFF.

V is TRBV4-1 and J is TRBJ2-1, with 9 nucleotides matching TRBD2. The CDR3 covers 13 residues. Germline V lookup: CDR1 MGHRA, CDR2 YSYEKL. The J segment lost 10 bases and the V segment lost 2 bases, leaving 3 bases of the junction unmatched. CDR3 DNA: TGCGCCAGCAGCCAAAGACTAGCGGAAGAGCAGTTCTTC. Its translation is CASSQRLAEEQFF.

The chain combines TRBV30 with TRBJ2-1; the match to TRBD2 covers 8 bases. The length of the CDR3 is 16 residues. Germline V CDR1 and CDR2: GTSNPN, SVGIG (reference sequence). The ends lost 1 base at V and 9 bases at J; junction bases unmatched: 14. The CDR3 bases are TGTGCCTGGAGTGGTATGACCCCTATCGCGGGGGGTGAGCAGTTCTTC. Its translation is CAWSGMTPIAGGEQFF.

The genes are TRBV6-5 and TRBJ1-5; 8 positions agree with TRBD1. The V gene end was trimmed by 1 base and the J gene end by 4 bases; junction bases not matched to a gene: 9. Germline values: CDR1 MNHEY, CDR2 SVGAGI. This CDR3 comprises 17 residues. The CDR3 DNA follows: TGTGCCAGCAGTTACTTGGACAGGGTAGCGCCTAATCAGCCCCAGCATTTT. Translating gives CASSYLDRVAPNQPQHF.

The chain is built from TRBV9 and TRBJ2-1; tentative D call: TRBD1 (6 bases). The CDR3 contains 14 residues. Deletions cut 4 bases from V and 2 bases from J, with 10 bases between. The V gene's germline CDR1 is SGDLS and CDR2 YYNGEE. The CDR3 bases are TGTGCCAGCAGCTCTCACAGGGCCTACAATGAGCAGTTCTTC. It translates to CASSSHRAYNEQFF.

The CDR3 protein is CASSQSPTGELFF. The DNA of the CDR3 is TGTGCCAGCAGCCAAAGTCCCACCGGGGAGCTGTTTTTT. The V call is TRBV14, the J call TRBJ2-2; no clear D gene. Germline CDR1 SGHDN, CDR2 FVKESK. This CDR3 contains 13 residues. V was clipped by 2 bases and J by 4 bases, with 5 bases between them. Based on the CDR3 plus reference TRBV14 and TRBJ2-2, the full variable domain is EAGVTQFPSHSVIEKGQTVTLRCDPISGHDNLYWYRRVMGKEIKFLLHFVKESKQDESGMPNNRFLAERTGGTYSTLKVQPAELEDSGVYFCASSQSPTGELFFGEGSRLTVL.

The CDR3 bases are TGTGCCAGCAGTGACCCAAGCCAGCGGACTAGCGGATGGGAACTAGCCAAAAACATTCAGTACTTC. This codes for CASSDPSQRTSGWELAKNIQYF. This chain links TRBV6-4 with TRBJ2-4; 10 nucleotides agree with TRBD2. Per the germline V gene, CDR1 is MRHNA and CDR2 is SNTAGT. CDR3 size: 22 residues. The V gene end was trimmed by 2 bases and the J gene end by 0 bases; junction bases not matched to a gene: 19.

The chain couples TRBV28 to TRBJ2-7; the D gene could be TRBD1 or TRBD2 (5 bases each). The ends were cut back, 6 bases at V and 2 bases at J, with 17 bases in the middle. Per germline, CDR1 MDHEN and CDR2 SYDVKM. The CDR3 totals 15 residues. DNA for the CDR3: TGTGCCAGCAGCACCTTCCGGGACCGAGCCTACGAGCAGTACTTC. Amino acids: CASSTFRDRAYEQYF.

J is TRBJ2-1 and V is TRBV27; D is ambiguous. The CDR3 sequence is 9 residues long. The germline V and J ends were trimmed by 10 bases and 9 bases, with 7 bases remaining between them. Germline V CDR1 and CDR2: MNHEY, SMNVEV (reference sequence). The CDR3 protein is CATRTEQFF. The CDR3 coding sequence is TGTGCCACTCGCACTGAGCAGTTCTTC.

Here the CDR3 reads CASSHSGGGYEQYF. The CDR3 region has the DNA TGTGCCAGCAGCCATTCGGGAGGGGGCTACGAGCAGTACTTC. The V call is TRBV4-2, the J call TRBJ2-7; 8 nucleotides match TRBD2. CDR1 LGHNA and CDR2 YNFKEQ come from the germline V gene. The CDR3 totals 14 residues. V shed 3 bases and J 3 bases; nucleotides not matched to a gene: 4.

The chain recombines TRBV6-5 with TRBJ2-7; no firm D call. Germline V gene lookup returns CDR1 MNHEY and CDR2 SVGAGI. The CDR3 is 11 amino acids. Trimming cost V 2 bases and J 6 bases, with 5 bases left between them. The CDR3 region is CASSYPPEQYF. As DNA, the CDR3 is TGTGCCAGCAGTTACCCCCCCGAGCAGTACTTC.

J is TRBJ2-7 and V is TRBV18; 8 nucleotides match TRBD2. The junction had 3 bases not matched to a gene; V was cut back by 2 bases and J by 3 bases. The CDR3 runs to 14 residues. In germline, CDR1 is KGHSH, CDR2 LQKENI. CDR3 protein: CASSPSGGGYEQYF. The DNA for the CDR3 is TGTGCCAGCTCACCATCGGGGGGGGGCTACGAGCAGTACTTC.

This chain links TRBV7-6 with TRBJ2-7; 7 positions match TRBD2. Germline values: CDR1 SGHVS, CDR2 FNYEAQ. Unmatched junction bases numbered 8, after V lost 3 bases and J lost 3 bases. The CDR3 loop spans 15 amino acids. CDR3 protein: CASSFGGGTLYEQYF. CDR3 coding DNA: TGTGCCAGCAGCTTTGGGGGAGGGACGCTCTACGAGCAGTACTTC.

The chain is built from TRBV7-8 and TRBJ2-3; D is possibly TRBD1 or TRBD2 (5 bases each). The CDR3 consists of 16 residues. The V end lost 5 bases, the J end lost 1 base, and 16 bases lay between the germline ends. Germline CDR1 SGHVS, CDR2 FQNEAQ. DNA for the CDR3: TGTGCCAGCAGCCTACTGGGACCGACCGGCACAGATACGCAGTATTTT. Its protein product is CASSLLGPTGTDTQYF.

The rearrangement uses TRBV28 and TRBJ2-1; TRBD2 is a possible D gene (6 bases). Germline V gene sequence: CDR1 MDHEN, CDR2 SYDVKM. V was pared by 3 bases and J by 0 bases, with 27 bases between. CDR3 length equals 21 residues. In DNA, the CDR3 is TGTGCCAGCAGTTTGGAAGTTGCCGGGATTGGAAGGGGAGGCTCCTACAATGAGCAGTTCTTC. Protein product: CASSLEVAGIGRGGSYNEQFF.

In DNA, the CDR3 is TGTGCCAGTAGTAAGGGCGGCGGGCGAGACAGGTTCGAGGCTGAAGCTTTCTTT. Residues: CASSKGGGRDRFEAEAFF. This chain joins TRBV19 and TRBJ1-1, with D tentatively TRBD1 (6 bases). Trimming removed 4 bases from V and 6 bases from J, with 27 bases in between. Germline lookup yields CDR1 LNHDA and CDR2 SQIVND (reference sequence). The CDR3 sequence is 18 residues long.

CDR3 DNA: TGTGCCAGCAGTTCTCGCAGCGGGAGATACGAGCAGTACTTC. Translated, it gives CASSSRSGRYEQYF. J is TRBJ2-7 and V is TRBV27; TRBD2 matches 8 bases. Germline V gene data show CDR1 as MNHEY and CDR2 as SMNVEV (reference sequence). The J segment lost 4 bases and the V segment lost 4 bases, leaving 6 bases of the junction unmatched. This CDR3 is built from 14 residues.

V usage is TRBV4-2 and J usage is TRBJ1-3; 7 positions agree with TRBD1. V was pared by 4 bases and J by 0 bases, with 3 bases of the junction left unmatched. Germline-derived CDR1 and CDR2 are LGHNA and YNFKEQ. The CDR3 is 15 residues long. The CDR3 DNA is TGTGCCAGCAGCCCCTGGACAGGCTCTGGAAACACCATATATTTT. Translating gives CASSPWTGSGNTIYF.

The chain combines TRBV5-5 with TRBJ2-1; TRBD2 agrees at 14 bases. The J segment lost 14 bases and the V segment lost 5 bases, leaving 6 bases of the junction unmatched. The germline V gene has CDR1 SGHKS and CDR2 YYEKEE (reference sequence). The CDR3 runs 13 residues. The chain's CDR3 is CASRLTSGREEFF. As DNA, the CDR3 is TGTGCCAGCAGACTGACTAGCGGGAGGGAAGAGTTCTTC.

The CDR3 sequence is CASSGSGRGGDEQFF. In nucleotides, the CDR3 is TGTGCCAGCAGTGGCAGCGGGAGGGGCGGCGATGAGCAGTTCTTC. This chain uses TRBV27 with TRBJ2-1; 10 nucleotides align to TRBD2. The V gene's germline CDR1 is MNHEY and CDR2 SMNVEV (reference sequence). The junction had 9 bases not matched to a gene; V was cut back by 5 bases and J by 8 bases. The CDR3 length is 15 residues.

The CDR3 spells CASSIDREDTEAFF. The CDR3 DNA reads TGTGCCAGTAGTATTGACAGGGAGGACACTGAAGCTTTCTTT. This chain connects TRBV19 to TRBJ1-1; 7 nucleotides agree with TRBD1. Germline V CDR1 and CDR2: LNHDA, SQIVND (reference sequence). The junction had 4 bases not matched to a gene; V was cut back by 3 bases and J by 3 bases. This CDR3 is built from 14 residues.

This rearrangement joins TRBV28 to TRBJ2-7; 7 positions agree with TRBD2. Germline values: CDR1 MDHEN, CDR2 SYDVKM. The CDR3 length is 14 residues. The V gene end was trimmed by 4 bases and the J gene end by 2 bases; junction bases not matched to a gene: 5. CDR3 sequence: CASSSGLGTYEQYF. The CDR3 DNA is TGTGCCAGCAGTTCCGGACTAGGCACCTACGAGCAGTACTTC.